Below, 14 T cell receptor beta chains from the same sample are listed, as sequenced in a study of CD8+ T cells in alopecia areata. Following RNA extraction, reverse transcription yielded cDNA that acted as the sequencing template. Clones were read by immunoSEQ multiplex PCR, and TCRdb kept only the in-frame ones, dropping some. The profile covers 110,000 to 150,000 clones, with approximately 51% appearing a single time and around 1% taken by the ten largest. The sequenced sample was CD4+ T cells sorted from blood, obtained at week 0. The receptors were sampled from a human donor with alopecia areata.

The chain has TRBV30 and TRBJ2-1; D may be TRBD2 (5 bases). The germline V gene encodes CDR1 GTSNPN and CDR2 SVGIG (reference sequence). The V gene lost 0 bases and the J gene lost 9 bases, with 12 bases spanning the gap. The length of the CDR3 is 13 residues. DNA of the CDR3: TGTGCCTGGAGTGTAGGCCTAGCCGGTGAGCAGTTCTTC. It encodes CAWSVGLAGEQFF.

This chain joins TRBV2 and TRBJ1-1, with TRBD1 matching 8 bases. CDR3 length equals 13 residues. Germline assignment: CDR1 SNHLY and CDR2 FYNNEI. Germline trimming cut 8 bases from V and 0 bases from J; bases unmatched to any gene: 2. The chain's CDR3 is CASGGQVNTEAFF. CDR3 DNA sequence: TGTGCCAGCGGGGGACAGGTGAACACTGAAGCTTTCTTT.

This clone turned up a few times. V usage is TRBV29-1 and J usage is TRBJ1-1; 7 nucleotides agree with TRBD1. Germline lookup yields CDR1 SQVTM and CDR2 ANQGSEA. The CDR3 length is 12 residues. J gave up 4 bases and V 4 bases, and 3 bases lay outside the gene matches. CDR3 DNA sequence: TGCAGCGTTGGAGGGGGCCGCACTGAAGCTTTCTTT. Protein: CSVGGGRTEAFF.

J is TRBJ2-3 and V is TRBV4-1; no reliable D call. From germline, CDR1 is MGHRA and CDR2 YSYEKL. The V and J ends lost 1 base and 2 bases respectively, with 10 bases between them. The CDR3 is 15 amino acids. This chain's CDR3 is CASSQVAIDTDTQYF. The CDR3 DNA reads TGCGCCAGCAGCCAAGTTGCGATCGACACAGATACGCAGTATTTT.

The V and J genes are TRBV5-1 and TRBJ2-1, with D possibly TRBD1 on 5 matching bases. CDR3 length: 13 residues. Germline V CDR1 and CDR2: SGHRS, YFSETQ. The V gene lost 0 bases and the J gene lost 8 bases, with 9 bases spanning the gap. CDR3 DNA: TGCGCCAGCAGCTTGGACAGGTTGTATGAGCAGTTCTTC. Its translation is CASSLDRLYEQFF.

This clone was detected only a few times. This chain uses TRBV5-1 with TRBJ2-7; no clear D gene. CDR3 length equals 14 residues. V lost 0 bases and J lost 6, with 13 bases in between. In germline, CDR1 is SGHRS, CDR2 YFSETQ. In nucleotides, the CDR3 is TGCGCCAGCAGCTTGGACACTTCTACAACCGAGCAGTACTTC. Its translation: CASSLDTSTTEQYF. Full variable domain (rest looked up from reference TRBV5-1 and TRBJ2-7): KAGVTQTPRYLIKTRGQQVTLSCSPISGHRSVSWYQQTPGQGLQFLFEYFSETQRNKGNFPGRFSGRQFSNSRSEMNVSTLELGDSALYLCASSLDTSTTEQYFGPGTRLTVT.

The chain links TRBV6-1 to TRBJ2-3; a possible D gene is TRBD2 (6 bases). CDR1 MNHNS and CDR2 SASEGT come from the germline V gene. Trimming took off 0 bases at V and 5 bases at J, with 21 bases between the two ends. CDR3 length: 18 residues. The chain's CDR3 is CASSEAPPRAGGVDTQYF. For the CDR3, the DNA is TGTGCCAGCAGTGAAGCCCCGCCGCGGGCAGGAGGGGTAGATACGCAGTATTTT.

Only a few counts were recorded for this clone. This sequence joins TRBV4-3 and TRBJ2-2; TRBD2 aligns across 7 bases. CDR3 size: 17 residues. Germline V gene sequence: CDR1 LGHNA, CDR2 YSLEER. V was pared by 0 bases and J by 5 bases, with 9 bases of the junction left unmatched. The CDR3 spells CASSQERAGVRTGELFF. DNA of the CDR3: TGCGCCAGCAGCCAAGAAAGGGCGGGAGTACGAACCGGGGAGCTGTTTTTT.

This chain connects TRBV30 to TRBJ1-2; D remains unclear. The CDR3 runs 13 residues. The ends were cut back, 1 base at V and 2 bases at J, with 8 bases in the middle. Per the germline V gene, CDR1 is GTSNPN and CDR2 is SVGIG (reference sequence). In DNA, the CDR3 is TGTGCCTGGAGTGGGCAGCTAAACTATGGCTACACCTTC. Amino acid sequence: CAWSGQLNYGYTF.

This rearrangement joins TRBV14 to TRBJ2-2; the D gene could be TRBD1 or TRBD2 (5 bases each). Trimming stripped 2 bases from V and 4 bases from J, with 20 bases between. The CDR3 has 18 residues. Germline V CDR1 and CDR2: SGHDN, FVKESK. The DNA of the CDR3 is TGTGCCAGCAGCCAAAAGCCCACGGGGCTAAGGTTCACCGGGGAGCTGTTTTTT. This translates into CASSQKPTGLRFTGELFF.

This clone was counted between two and nine times. The chain carries TRBV30 and TRBJ2-7; the match to TRBD1 covers 9 bases. CDR1 and CDR2 (germline): GTSNPN, SVGIG (reference sequence). Trimming took 1 base from V and 2 from J; bases not matched to a gene: 6. The CDR3 is 15 residues long. The CDR3 loop is CAWSGGQGIAYEQYF. CDR3 sequence (DNA): TGTGCCTGGAGTGGGGGACAGGGAATAGCCTACGAGCAGTACTTC.

The chain is built from TRBV10-2 and TRBJ2-3, with 16 bases that match TRBD2. With 8 bases clipped from V and 7 bases from J, the junction kept 6 bases outside the gene matches. The germline V gene has CDR1 WSHSY and CDR2 SAAADI. This CDR3 is built from 15 residues. This CDR3 is CASRGTSGRGNTQYF. As DNA, the CDR3 is TGCGCCAGCCGCGGGACTAGCGGGAGGGGGAATACGCAGTATTTT.

The rearrangement uses TRBV29-1 and TRBJ1-5; TRBD1 agrees at 8 bases. V lost 6 bases and J lost 7; bases outside the gene matches: 11. The CDR3 runs 14 residues. Germline-derived CDR1 and CDR2 are SQVTM and ANQGSEA. The CDR3 nucleotides are TGCAGCGTAATCACAGGGGGTTGGGACCAGCCCCAGCATTTT. Amino acids: CSVITGGWDQPQHF. The full variable domain, rest sourced from reference TRBV29-1 and TRBJ1-5, is SAVISQKPSRDICQRGTSLTIQCQVDSQVTMMFWYRQQPGQSLTLIATANQGSEATYESGFVIDKFPISRPNLTFSTLTVSNMSPEDSSIYLCSVITGGWDQPQHFGDGTRLSIL.

V and J are TRBV4-2 and TRBJ2-2; D is undetermined. Germline lookup yields CDR1 LGHNA and CDR2 YNFKEQ. V lost 0 bases to trimming and J lost 4 bases, with 6 bases between them. The CDR3 covers 14 residues. Here the CDR3 reads CASSQDRRTGELFF. The CDR3 DNA reads as TGTGCCAGCAGCCAAGATAGGCGCACCGGGGAGCTGTTTTTT.